What follows are 29 T cell receptor beta chains derived from one specimen sequenced in a study of persistence of HIV-infected CD4 T cells. This was the immunoSEQ version 4 assay in survey mode. The protocol was immunoSEQ multiplex PCR, while the TCRdb copy is restricted to in-frame clones and leaves out a portion. In the table there are tens of thousands of clones, approximately 72% of which are singletons. Stimulation used 8.5 to 10 ug/mL lysate from CMV-infected fibroblasts. CD40L-negative CD69-negative CD45RO-high memory CD4+ T cells were sorted as populations depleted of antigen-responding cells. Their specific antigens are unknown. This specimen was CD4+ T cells sorted from PBMCs after roughly 18-hour stimulation, taken from a patient who received antiretroviral therapy. These receptors originate from an adult man with HIV who was CMV-seropositive.

This chain links TRBV5-6 with TRBJ1-1, with no clear D. This CDR3 comprises 14 residues. V lost 1 base to trimming and J lost 1 base, with 8 bases between them. Per the germline V gene, CDR1 is SGHDT and CDR2 is YYEEEE. The CDR3 region has the DNA TGTGCCAGCAGCTTGAGAGAGGCGAACACTGAAGCTTTCTTT. Its protein product is CASSLREANTEAFF.

The chain employs TRBV19 and TRBJ1-1, with TRBD1 matching 7 bases. Germline V lookup: CDR1 LNHDA, CDR2 SQIVND (reference sequence). With 2 bases clipped from V and 11 bases from J, the junction kept 8 bases outside the gene matches. This CDR3 has 13 residues. The CDR3 bases are TGTGCCAGTAGTATAACGGACAGGACGCAGGCTTTCTTT. It is translated as CASSITDRTQAFF. The full variable domain, rest sourced from reference TRBV19 and TRBJ1-1, is DGGITQSPKYLFRKEGQNVTLSCEQNLNHDAMYWYRQDPGQGLRLIYYSQIVNDFQKGDIAEGYSVSREKKESFPLTVTSAQKNPTAFYLCASSITDRTQAFFGQGTRLTVV.

This sequence joins TRBV19 and TRBJ2-4, with TRBD2 as a possible D gene (7 bases). The CDR3 sequence is 17 residues long. CDR1 LNHDA and CDR2 SQIVND come from the germline V gene (reference sequence). Trimming took off 5 bases at V and 3 bases at J, with 20 bases between the two ends. The CDR3 loop is CASSALEGGRDKNIQYF. CDR3 coding DNA: TGTGCCAGTAGTGCCCTAGAGGGGGGGCGCGACAAAAACATTCAGTACTTC.

This chain joins TRBV5-1 and TRBJ2-1; D is possibly TRBD2 (6 bases). V was trimmed by 0 bases and J by 9 bases, leaving 13 bases between them. The germline CDR1 and CDR2 sequences are SGHRS and YFSETQ. CDR3 length: 14 amino acids. As DNA, the CDR3 is TGCGCCAGCAGCTTGGACCAGGGAGGTCGTGAGCAGTTCTTC. Translated, it gives CASSLDQGGREQFF. Full variable domain (remainder filled in from reference TRBV5-1 and TRBJ2-1): KAGVTQTPRYLIKTRGQQVTLSCSPISGHRSVSWYQQTPGQGLQFLFEYFSETQRNKGNFPGRFSGRQFSNSRSEMNVSTLELGDSALYLCASSLDQGGREQFFGPGTRLTVL.

The CDR3 sequence: CASSSLTRGRNTEAFF. DNA for the CDR3: TGCGCCAGCAGCTCGCTAACCAGGGGTCGGAACACTGAAGCTTTCTTT. J is TRBJ1-1 and V is TRBV5-1; perhaps TRBD1 as D (6 bases). This CDR3 is 16 amino acids long. The germline V gene has CDR1 SGHRS and CDR2 YFSETQ. Trimming removed 3 bases at V and 1 base at J, with 16 bases between. The variable domain in full, with the rest retrieved from reference TRBV5-1 and TRBJ1-1, is KAGVTQTPRYLIKTRGQQVTLSCSPISGHRSVSWYQQTPGQGLQFLFEYFSETQRNKGNFPGRFSGRQFSNSRSEMNVSTLELGDSALYLCASSSLTRGRNTEAFFGQGTRLTVV.

This clone came up once. The chain uses TRBV18 and TRBJ2-1, with TRBD2 as a possible D gene (6 bases). Germline V gene sequence: CDR1 KGHSH, CDR2 LQKENI. With 0 bases removed from V and 6 bases from J, the gap between germline ends came to 15 bases. The CDR3 sequence is 16 residues long. The CDR3, as DNA: TGTGCCAGCTCACCACCGAATTCGGGACTCGGCAATGAGCAGTTCTTC. Translating it yields CASSPPNSGLGNEQFF.

This rearrangement joins TRBV27 to TRBJ1-2, with 8 bases fitting TRBD1. CDR3 length equals 16 residues. CDR1 is MNHEY, CDR2 SMNVEV, per germline (reference sequence). The V gene end was trimmed by 7 bases and the J gene end by 6 bases; junction bases not matched to a gene: 16. CDR3 sequence (DNA): TGTGCCAGCAAGAGCCTCCAGGGGGCTTTTCGTCATGGCTACACCTTC. Translated: CASKSLQGAFRHGYTF.

The chain recombines TRBV6-6 with TRBJ2-6; tentative D call: TRBD2 (5 bases). CDR1 is MNHNY and CDR2 is SVGAGI in the germline V gene (reference sequence). Deletions cut 7 bases from V and 1 base from J, with 14 bases between. This CDR3 spans 16 amino acids. The CDR3 protein is CASTIGSGSGANVLTF. The CDR3 DNA sequence: TGTGCCAGCACCATTGGGTCGGGGTCTGGGGCCAACGTCCTGACTTTC.

The chain employs TRBV6-5 and TRBJ2-7, with no clear D. Germline V CDR1 and CDR2: MNHEY, SVGAGI. The CDR3 has 11 residues. Trimming left V 4 bases short and J 6 bases short, with 7 bases between. Here the CDR3 reads CASSFDTEQYF. The DNA of the CDR3 is TGTGCCAGCAGTTTTGACACCGAGCAGTACTTC.

V usage is TRBV7-2 and J usage is TRBJ2-5, with TRBD2 identical over 8 bases. Germline-derived CDR1 and CDR2 are SGHTA and FQGNSA. The CDR3 is made up of 15 amino acids. J was trimmed by 5 bases and V by 2 bases; bases with no gene match: 7. The CDR3 coding sequence is TGTGCCAGCAGCTTAATAACTAGCGGCCGGGAGACCCAGTACTTC. It yields the protein CASSLITSGRETQYF. Based on the CDR3 plus reference TRBV7-2 and TRBJ2-5, the full variable domain is GAGVSQSPSNKVTEKGKDVELRCDPISGHTALYWYRQSLGQGLEFLIYFQGNSAPDKSGLPSDRFSAERTGGSVSTLTIQRTQQEDSAVYLCASSLITSGRETQYFGPGTRLLVL.

The chain has TRBV19 and TRBJ1-3; D is ambiguous. Germline lookup yields CDR1 LNHDA and CDR2 SQIVND (reference sequence). The ends were cut back, 5 bases at V and 0 bases at J, with 14 bases in the middle. The CDR3 loop spans 16 amino acids. CDR3 sequence (DNA): TGTGCCAGTAGTTTTGGTGTTTGGGACTCTGGAAACACCATATATTTT. It is translated as CASSFGVWDSGNTIYF.

The CDR3 spells CASSIVTGFEQYF. For the CDR3, the DNA is TGTGCCAGTAGTATAGTCACTGGGTTCGAGCAGTACTTC. V usage is TRBV19 and J usage is TRBJ2-7; the D is unclear. The ends were cut back, 1 base at V and 6 bases at J, with 10 bases in the middle. The germline V gene encodes CDR1 LNHDA and CDR2 SQIVND (reference sequence). The CDR3 loop spans 13 amino acids. Complete variable domain (other parts from reference TRBV19 and TRBJ2-7): DGGITQSPKYLFRKEGQNVTLSCEQNLNHDAMYWYRQDPGQGLRLIYYSQIVNDFQKGDIAEGYSVSREKKESFPLTVTSAQKNPTAFYLCASSIVTGFEQYFGPGTRLTVT.

The rearrangement joins TRBV24-1 to TRBJ2-1, with 7 bases aligning to TRBD2. CDR1 KGHDR and CDR2 SFDVKD come from the germline V gene. V lost 7 bases to trimming and J lost 8 bases; unmatched junction nucleotides: 10. The CDR3 spans 14 residues. CDR3: CATSQRGSWDEQFF. Here the CDR3 DNA reads TGTGCCACCAGCCAGCGGGGCAGTTGGGATGAGCAGTTCTTC.

This clone was counted once. The rearrangement uses TRBV6-5 and TRBJ2-5; TRBD2 matches at 9 bases. This CDR3 spans 14 amino acids. V gave up 2 bases and J gave up 4 bases; unmatched junction bases: 2. CDR1 and CDR2 (germline): MNHEY, SVGAGI. CDR3 protein: CASSYGREGETQYF. The CDR3 DNA sequence: TGTGCCAGCAGTTACGGGCGGGAGGGAGAGACCCAGTACTTC.

This clone appeared a few times. The chain joins TRBV25-1 to TRBJ1-2; possible D gene TRBD1, 5 bases. Looked up from germline, CDR1 is MGHDK and CDR2 is SYGVNS. Deletions cut 6 bases from V and 0 bases from J, with 14 bases between. The CDR3 is 15 residues long. CDR3 loop: CASRRTGTPNYGYTF. CDR3 DNA sequence: TGTGCCAGCAGAAGAACCGGGACTCCTAACTATGGCTACACCTTC.

The chain links TRBV3-1 (or the pseudogene TRBV3-2) to TRBJ1-1, with D possibly matching TRBD1 (5 bases). The V end lost 7 bases, the J end lost 5 bases, and 17 bases lay between the germline ends. This CDR3 spans 14 amino acids. Germline V gene sequence: CDR1 LGHDT, CDR2 YNNKEL (reference sequence). The CDR3 sequence is CASTARGDQTEAFF. The CDR3 DNA is TGTGCCAGCACCGCCCGAGGGGACCAGACTGAAGCTTTCTTT.

The V and J genes are TRBV3-1 (or the pseudogene TRBV3-2) and TRBJ1-2, with TRBD1 identical over 7 bases. CDR3 length: 15 amino acids. Germline CDR1 LGHDT, CDR2 YNNKEL (reference sequence). Unmatched junction bases numbered 9, after V lost 4 bases and J lost 4 bases. The CDR3 here is CASSPRQGGFYGYTF. CDR3 nucleotide sequence: TGTGCCAGCAGCCCCCGGCAGGGGGGATTCTATGGCTACACCTTC.

The chain has TRBV7-8 and TRBJ2-4, with D unclear. The CDR3 consists of 15 residues. V lost 3 bases and J 0 bases, leaving 9 bases between the germline ends. CDR1 is SGHVS and CDR2 is FQNEAQ in the germline V gene. The CDR3 DNA reads as TGTGCCAGCAGCTTTACTGGGCTAGCCAAAAACATTCAGTACTTC. It specifies CASSFTGLAKNIQYF.

This chain uses TRBV6-5 with TRBJ1-6; D is uncertain. V gave up 7 bases and J gave up 7 bases, with 11 bases separating them. The germline V gene has CDR1 MNHEY and CDR2 SVGAGI. The CDR3 spans 13 residues. DNA of the CDR3: TGTGCCAGCACCTGGCAGACCAATTCACCCCTCCACTTT. Translation: CASTWQTNSPLHF.

V and J are TRBV7-6 and TRBJ2-7; TRBD1 aligns across 10 bases. CDR1 and CDR2 (germline): SGHVS, FNYEAQ. V was clipped by 0 bases and J by 5 bases; unmatched bases: 7. The CDR3 is 16 amino acids. CDR3 region: CASSLAHGQGGHEQYF. In DNA form, the CDR3 reads TGTGCCAGCAGCTTAGCGCATGGACAGGGGGGCCACGAGCAGTACTTC.

This clone was seen a handful of times. This chain connects TRBV3-1 (or the pseudogene TRBV3-2) to TRBJ1-1, with D possibly being TRBD1 (5 bases). The CDR3 is 15 residues long. The V gene's germline CDR1 is LGHDT and CDR2 YNNKEL (reference sequence). V dropped 1 base and J dropped 4 bases, with 13 bases sitting between them. The CDR3 here is CASSQVPGRITEAFF. The CDR3 DNA is TGTGCCAGCAGCCAAGTACCGGGACGGATCACTGAAGCTTTCTTT.

Only one count was recorded for this clone. This chain links TRBV12-3 or TRBV12-4 with TRBJ2-7; D may correspond to TRBD1 or TRBD2 (5 bases each). V lost 6 bases and J 2 bases, leaving 11 bases between the germline ends. The CDR3 extends over 13 amino acids. Here the CDR3 reads CASSRDRAYEQYF. The DNA of the CDR3 is TGTGCCAGCAGCCGGGACCGGGCCTACGAGCAGTACTTC.

This clone was picked up a small number of times. The chain has TRBV5-1 and TRBJ1-6; 7 nucleotides match TRBD1. CDR3 length: 17 residues. Losses at the gene ends were 5 bases for V and 0 bases for J; bases not matched to a gene: 8. Germline V CDR1 and CDR2: SGHRS, YFSETQ. The DNA of the CDR3 is TGCGCCAGCAGGCCTGCAGGGGGGAGCTCCTATAATTCACCCCTCCACTTT. Its translation is CASRPAGGSSYNSPLHF.

This clone has just a few counts. The J gene is TRBJ1-1, the V gene TRBV6-4; a weak D match, TRBD1 (6 bases). Per the germline V gene, CDR1 is MRHNA and CDR2 is SNTAGT. The CDR3 sequence is 15 residues long. The V end was cut by 6 bases, the J end by 4 bases, with 18 bases between. CDR3 bases: TGTGCCAGCAGGACCAGGGGCAAGGGTGTCACTGAAGCTTTCTTT. This sequence encodes CASRTRGKGVTEAFF.

This sequence joins TRBV14 and TRBJ1-2, with TRBD1 identical over 9 bases. CDR1 and CDR2 from the germline V gene are SGHDN and FVKESK. With 0 bases clipped from V and 4 bases from J, the junction kept 12 bases outside the gene matches. There are 18 residues in the CDR3. The CDR3 sequence is CASSQDSGTGRGVYGYTF. Written as DNA, the CDR3 is TGTGCCAGCAGCCAAGATTCCGGGACAGGGCGTGGAGTCTATGGCTACACCTTC.

CDR3 DNA sequence: TGTGCCAGCAGTCTGGGACAGCGATACTACGAGCAGTACTTC. Its translation: CASSLGQRYYEQYF. The chain carries TRBV6-6 and TRBJ2-7; 7 bases map to TRBD1. The germline gives CDR1 MNHNY, CDR2 SVGAGI (reference sequence). Unmatched junction bases numbered 7, after V lost 5 bases and J lost 3 bases. The CDR3 extends over 14 amino acids.

V and J are TRBV7-9 and TRBJ1-1; D remains unclear. CDR3 size: 13 residues. V lost 5 bases and J 1 base, leaving 8 bases between the germline ends. Germline CDR1 is SEHNR and CDR2 is FQNEAQ (reference sequence). In DNA, the CDR3 is TGTGCCAGCAGCACCAACCCGAACACTGAAGCTTTCTTT. Translating gives CASSTNPNTEAFF. Supplemented by reference TRBV7-9 and TRBJ1-1, the full variable domain reads DTGVSQNPRHKITKRGQNVTFRCDPISEHNRLYWYRQTLGQGPEFLTYFQNEAQLEKSRLLSDRFSAERPKGSFSTLEIQRTEQGDSAMYLCASSTNPNTEAFFGQGTRLTVV.

J is TRBJ2-4 and V is TRBV11-3; D perhaps matches TRBD1 (6 bases). From germline, CDR1 is SGHNT and CDR2 YENEEA. Trimming took 5 bases from V and 7 from J, leaving 9 bases between them. CDR3 size: 12 residues. The CDR3 sequence is CASSGTGNIQYF. The CDR3, as DNA: TGTGCCAGCAGCGGTACAGGGAACATTCAGTACTTC.

In this sample, this clone turned up once. The CDR3 here is CASSEMGRANEKLFF. CDR3 coding DNA: TGTGCCAGCAGTGAAATGGGCCGAGCTAATGAAAAACTGTTTTTT. The chain is built from TRBV6-1 and TRBJ1-4; D is undetermined. The CDR3 totals 15 residues. V lost 2 bases to trimming and J lost 3 bases, with 10 bases between them. Per germline, CDR1 MNHNS and CDR2 SASEGT.